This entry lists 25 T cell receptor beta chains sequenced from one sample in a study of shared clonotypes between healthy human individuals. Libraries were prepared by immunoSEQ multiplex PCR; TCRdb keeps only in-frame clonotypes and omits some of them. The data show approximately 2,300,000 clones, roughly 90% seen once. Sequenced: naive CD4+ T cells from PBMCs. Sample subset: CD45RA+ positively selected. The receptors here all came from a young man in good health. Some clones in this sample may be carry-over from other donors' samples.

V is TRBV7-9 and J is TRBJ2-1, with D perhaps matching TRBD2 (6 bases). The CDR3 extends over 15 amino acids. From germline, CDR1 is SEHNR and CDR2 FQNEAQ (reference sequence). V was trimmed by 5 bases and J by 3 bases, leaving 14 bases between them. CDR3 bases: TGTGCCAGCAGCGGCCGGGAGACGGACTACAATGAGCAGTTCTTC. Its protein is CASSGRETDYNEQFF.

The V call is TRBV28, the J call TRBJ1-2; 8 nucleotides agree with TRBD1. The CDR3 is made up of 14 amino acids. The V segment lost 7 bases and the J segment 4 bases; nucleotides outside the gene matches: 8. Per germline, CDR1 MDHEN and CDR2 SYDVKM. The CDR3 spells CASTIPGQAYGYTF. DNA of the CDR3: TGTGCCAGCACCATTCCGGGACAGGCCTATGGCTACACCTTC.

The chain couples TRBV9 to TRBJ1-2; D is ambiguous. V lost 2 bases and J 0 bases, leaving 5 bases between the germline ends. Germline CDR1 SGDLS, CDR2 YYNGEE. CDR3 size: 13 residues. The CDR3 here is CASSVRANYGYTF. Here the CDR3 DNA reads TGTGCCAGCAGCGTCAGAGCTAACTATGGCTACACCTTC. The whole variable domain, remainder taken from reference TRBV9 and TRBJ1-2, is DSGVTQTPKHLITATGQRVTLRCSPRSGDLSVYWYQQSLDQGLQFLIQYYNGEERAKGNILERFSAQQFPDLHSELNLSSLELGDSALYFCASSVRANYGYTFGSGTRLTVV.

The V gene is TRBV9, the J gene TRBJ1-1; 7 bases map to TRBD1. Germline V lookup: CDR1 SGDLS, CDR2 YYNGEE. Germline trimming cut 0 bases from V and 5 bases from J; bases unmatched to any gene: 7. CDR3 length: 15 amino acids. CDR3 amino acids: CASSVAPQGDTEAFF. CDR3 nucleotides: TGTGCCAGCAGCGTAGCTCCTCAGGGGGATACTGAAGCTTTCTTT.

The CDR3 DNA reads as TGTGCCAGCAGCTTAGAGAGGACCTATGGCTACACCTTC. Its protein product is CASSLERTYGYTF. The chain employs TRBV7-2 and TRBJ1-2, with unresolved D. V lost 1 base, J lost 4 bases, and 7 bases lay in between. Germline V CDR1 and CDR2: SGHTA, FQGNSA. CDR3 length: 13 amino acids. Combining the CDR3 with reference TRBV7-2 and TRBJ1-2 gives the whole variable domain GAGVSQSPSNKVTEKGKDVELRCDPISGHTALYWYRQSLGQGLEFLIYFQGNSAPDKSGLPSDRFSAERTGGSVSTLTIQRTQQEDSAVYLCASSLERTYGYTFGSGTRLTVV.

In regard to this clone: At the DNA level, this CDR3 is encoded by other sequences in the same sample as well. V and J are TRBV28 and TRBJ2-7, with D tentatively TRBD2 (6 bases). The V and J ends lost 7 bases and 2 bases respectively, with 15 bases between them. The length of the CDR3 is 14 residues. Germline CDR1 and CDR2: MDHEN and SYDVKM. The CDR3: CASTPGRTTYEQYF. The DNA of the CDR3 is TGTGCCAGCACCCCAGGAAGGACTACCTACGAGCAGTACTTC.

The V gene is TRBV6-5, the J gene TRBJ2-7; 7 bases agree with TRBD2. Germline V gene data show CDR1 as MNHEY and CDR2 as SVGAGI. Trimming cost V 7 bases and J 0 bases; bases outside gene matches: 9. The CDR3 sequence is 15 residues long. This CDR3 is CASMRQRDTSYEQYF. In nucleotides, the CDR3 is TGTGCCAGCATGAGGCAGCGGGATACCTCCTACGAGCAGTACTTC.

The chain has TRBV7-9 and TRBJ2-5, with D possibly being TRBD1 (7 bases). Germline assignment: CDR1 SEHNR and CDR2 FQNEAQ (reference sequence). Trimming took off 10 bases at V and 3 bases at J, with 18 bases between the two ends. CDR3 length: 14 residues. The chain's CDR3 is CATSTRGTEETQYF. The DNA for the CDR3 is TGTGCCACCTCGACTAGGGGGACAGAAGAGACCCAGTACTTC.

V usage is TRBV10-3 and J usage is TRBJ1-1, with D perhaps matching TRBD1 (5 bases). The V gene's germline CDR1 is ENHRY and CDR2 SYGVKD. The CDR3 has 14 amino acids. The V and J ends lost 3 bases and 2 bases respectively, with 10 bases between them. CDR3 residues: CAISDRQGNTEAFF. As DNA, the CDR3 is TGTGCCATCAGTGATCGGCAGGGAAACACTGAAGCTTTCTTT.

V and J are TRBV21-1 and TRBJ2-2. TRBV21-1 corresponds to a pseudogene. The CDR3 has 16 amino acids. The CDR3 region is CAFRRPAFANTGELFF. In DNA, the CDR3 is TGTGCCTTTCGTCGTCCGGCGTTCGCGAACACCGGGGAGCTGTTTTTT.

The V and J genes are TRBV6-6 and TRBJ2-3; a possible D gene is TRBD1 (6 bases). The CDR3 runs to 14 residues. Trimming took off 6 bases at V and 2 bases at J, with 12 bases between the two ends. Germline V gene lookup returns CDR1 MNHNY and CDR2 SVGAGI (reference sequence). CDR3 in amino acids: CASRWTELTDTQYF. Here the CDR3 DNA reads TGTGCCAGCAGATGGACAGAACTCACAGATACGCAGTATTTT.

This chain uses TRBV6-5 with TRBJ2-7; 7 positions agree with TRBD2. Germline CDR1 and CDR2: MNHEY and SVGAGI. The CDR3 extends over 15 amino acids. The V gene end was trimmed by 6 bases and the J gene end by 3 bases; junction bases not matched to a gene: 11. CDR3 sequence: CASSSGTGTIYEQYF. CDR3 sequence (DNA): TGTGCCAGCAGCTCGGGGACCGGGACTATCTACGAGCAGTACTTC.

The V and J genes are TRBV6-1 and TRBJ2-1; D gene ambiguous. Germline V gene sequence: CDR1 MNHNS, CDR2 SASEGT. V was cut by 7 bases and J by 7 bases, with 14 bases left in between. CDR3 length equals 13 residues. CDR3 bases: TGTGCCAGCAACATGCGGTCCATTAATGAGCAGTTCTTC. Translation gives CASNMRSINEQFF.

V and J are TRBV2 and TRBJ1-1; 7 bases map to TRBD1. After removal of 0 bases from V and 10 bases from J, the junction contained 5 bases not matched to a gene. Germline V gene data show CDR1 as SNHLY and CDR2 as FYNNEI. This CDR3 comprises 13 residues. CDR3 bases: TGTGCCAGCAGTGAAGCCCGACAGGGCAGAGCTTTCTTT. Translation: CASSEARQGRAFF.

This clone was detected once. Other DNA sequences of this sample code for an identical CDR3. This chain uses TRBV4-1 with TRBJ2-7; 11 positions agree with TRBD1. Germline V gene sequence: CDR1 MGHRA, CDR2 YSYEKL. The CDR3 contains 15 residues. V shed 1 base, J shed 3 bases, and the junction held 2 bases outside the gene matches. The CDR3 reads CASSQAGTGGYEQYF. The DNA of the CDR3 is TGCGCCAGCAGCCAAGCCGGGACAGGGGGCTACGAGCAGTACTTC.

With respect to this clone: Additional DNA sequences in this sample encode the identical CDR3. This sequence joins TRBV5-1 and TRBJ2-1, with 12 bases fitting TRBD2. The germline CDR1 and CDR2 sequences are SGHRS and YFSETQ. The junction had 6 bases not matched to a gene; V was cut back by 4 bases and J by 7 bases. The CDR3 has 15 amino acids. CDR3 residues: CASSLAGGLGNEQFF. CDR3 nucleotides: TGCGCCAGCAGCCTAGCGGGAGGGCTGGGAAATGAGCAGTTCTTC.

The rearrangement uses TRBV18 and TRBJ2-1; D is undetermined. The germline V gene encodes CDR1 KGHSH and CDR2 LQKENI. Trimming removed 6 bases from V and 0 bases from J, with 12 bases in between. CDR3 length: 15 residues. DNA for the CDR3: TGTGCCAGCTCGCAGACTCAAAGCTCCTACAATGAGCAGTTCTTC. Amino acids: CASSQTQSSYNEQFF.

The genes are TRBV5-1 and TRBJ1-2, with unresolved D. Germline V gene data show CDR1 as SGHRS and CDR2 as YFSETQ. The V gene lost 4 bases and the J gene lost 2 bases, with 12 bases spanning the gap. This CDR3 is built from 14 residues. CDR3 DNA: TGCGCCAGCAGCGTAACCCGGCCCAACTATGGCTACACCTTC. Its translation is CASSVTRPNYGYTF.

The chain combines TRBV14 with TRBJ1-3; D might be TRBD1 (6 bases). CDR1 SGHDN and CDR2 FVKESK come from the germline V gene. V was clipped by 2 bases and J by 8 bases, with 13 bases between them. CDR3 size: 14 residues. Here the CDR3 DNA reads TGTGCCAGCAGCCAAACAGGGTGGACGGACACCATATATTTT. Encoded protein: CASSQTGWTDTIYF.

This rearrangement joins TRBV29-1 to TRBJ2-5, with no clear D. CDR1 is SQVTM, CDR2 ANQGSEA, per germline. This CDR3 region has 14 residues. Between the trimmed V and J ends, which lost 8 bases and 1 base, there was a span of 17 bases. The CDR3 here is CSPANYSGQETQYF. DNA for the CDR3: TGCAGCCCCGCGAACTATTCGGGCCAAGAGACCCAGTACTTC.

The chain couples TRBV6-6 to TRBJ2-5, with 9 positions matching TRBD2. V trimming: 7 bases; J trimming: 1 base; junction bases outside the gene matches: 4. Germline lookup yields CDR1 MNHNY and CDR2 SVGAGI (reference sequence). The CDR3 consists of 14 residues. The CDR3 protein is CASTGSGSQETQYF. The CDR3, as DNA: TGTGCCAGCACCGGTAGCGGGAGCCAAGAGACCCAGTACTTC.

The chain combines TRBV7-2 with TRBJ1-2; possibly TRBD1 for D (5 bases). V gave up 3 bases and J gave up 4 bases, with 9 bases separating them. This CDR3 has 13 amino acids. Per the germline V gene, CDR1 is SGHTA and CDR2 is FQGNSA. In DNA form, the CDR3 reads TGTGCCAGCAGCTTTATGGGACCCTATGGCTACACCTTC. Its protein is CASSFMGPYGYTF.

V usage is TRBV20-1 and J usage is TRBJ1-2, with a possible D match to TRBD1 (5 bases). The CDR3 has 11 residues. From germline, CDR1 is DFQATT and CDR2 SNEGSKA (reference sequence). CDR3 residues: CSGHSDYGYTF. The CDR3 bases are TGCAGCGGACATTCAGACTATGGCTACACCTTC.

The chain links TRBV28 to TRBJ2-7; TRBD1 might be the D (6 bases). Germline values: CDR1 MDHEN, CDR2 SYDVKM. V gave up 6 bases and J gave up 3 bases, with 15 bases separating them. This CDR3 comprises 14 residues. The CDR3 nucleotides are TGTGCCAGCAGGGAGACAGGCACCAACTACGAGCAGTACTTC. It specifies CASRETGTNYEQYF.

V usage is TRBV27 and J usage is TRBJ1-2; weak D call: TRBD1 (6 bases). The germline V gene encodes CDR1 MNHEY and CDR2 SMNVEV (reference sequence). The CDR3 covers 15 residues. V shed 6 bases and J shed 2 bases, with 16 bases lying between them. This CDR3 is CASSRQRGGNYGYTF. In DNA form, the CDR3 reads TGTGCCAGCAGCCGACAGCGCGGGGGCAACTATGGCTACACCTTC.